These 28 T cell receptor beta chains came from one sample sequenced in a study of vaccination effects on CD4 cells after COVID-19. Which antigens these TCRs recognize remains unknown. Sequencing used immunoSEQ multiplex PCR; TCRdb keeps in-frame clones, though not all of them. This table has more than 35,000 clones, over 65% appearing once. Viral peptide pool expansion of antigen-specific CD4+ T cells preceded sequencing in the ViraFEST assay. Scientists isolated CD4+ T cells after a roughly 10-day culture period ended. None of these healthy vaccinees had been infected with SARS-CoV-2 before vaccination. Sample: CD4+ T cells from PBMCs cultured with HCoV-OC43 spike peptides, taken before COVID-19 vaccination. Subset described: HCoV-OC43 spike overlapping peptide pool stimulation. The origin of the receptors is a human donor who received a COVID-19 vaccine.

This clone was detected a few times. V and J are TRBV5-8 and TRBJ1-3; D unclear. The CDR3 is 13 residues long. Germline V gene data show CDR1 as SGHTS and CDR2 as YDEGEE. With 0 bases removed from V and 4 bases from J, the gap between germline ends came to 5 bases. This chain's CDR3 is CASSLVEGNTIYF. CDR3 nucleotide sequence: TGTGCCAGCAGCTTGGTCGAGGGAAACACCATATATTTT.

This clone came up once. This chain uses TRBV4-1 with TRBJ1-2; TRBD1 might be the D (6 bases). In germline, CDR1 is MGHRA, CDR2 YSYEKL. Trimming took off 4 bases at V and 2 bases at J, with 14 bases between the two ends. The CDR3 has 15 residues. As DNA, the CDR3 is TGCGCCAGCAGCCCAAACAGGGCATTAAACTATGGCTACACCTTC. Translating it yields CASSPNRALNYGYTF.

This chain uses TRBV30 with TRBJ1-4; D is undetermined. Germline V lookup: CDR1 GTSNPN, CDR2 SVGIG (reference sequence). Trimming took 1 base from V and 4 from J, leaving 16 bases between them. The CDR3 is 16 residues long. CDR3 in amino acids: CAWSAMSGRNNEKLFF. CDR3 in DNA: TGTGCCTGGAGTGCTATGAGCGGACGGAATAATGAAAAACTGTTTTTT.

This chain joins TRBV24-1 and TRBJ2-5, with D possibly being TRBD2 (6 bases). CDR3 length: 17 residues. Germline lookup yields CDR1 KGHDR and CDR2 SFDVKD. V was shortened by 4 bases and J by 1 base, with 18 bases between the two germline ends. CDR3 residues: CATSDPSGTRGQETQYF. The CDR3 nucleotides read TGTGCCACCAGTGACCCCTCCGGGACTCGTGGCCAAGAGACCCAGTACTTC.

This clone has more than one count but fewer than ten. The chain links TRBV10-3 to TRBJ1-2; D not certain. V was clipped by 7 bases and J by 3 bases, with 12 bases between them. Germline values: CDR1 ENHRY, CDR2 SYGVKD. The CDR3 is made up of 13 amino acids. The CDR3 nucleotides are TGTGCCATCACTAGGACTCCTCACTATGGCTACACCTTC. It specifies CAITRTPHYGYTF.

About this clone: The sample contains more than one DNA sequence encoding this CDR3. This chain uses TRBV6-1 with TRBJ1-2; tentatively, D is TRBD1 (5 bases). Germline lookup yields CDR1 MNHNS and CDR2 SASEGT. This CDR3 has 12 amino acids. Trimming stripped 1 base from V and 8 bases from J, with 8 bases between. The CDR3 region has the DNA TGTGCCAGCAGTGAAGGGGGGGTAGGCTACACCTTC. This encodes CASSEGGVGYTF.

The sample holds a few counts of this clone. The rearrangement links TRBV27 to TRBJ2-6; TRBD2 matches 10 bases. CDR1 and CDR2 (germline): MNHEY, SMNVEV (reference sequence). This CDR3 is 19 amino acids long. Trimming at V came to 2 bases and at J to 0 bases, leaving 7 bases not matched to a gene. CDR3 nucleotide sequence: TGTGCCAGCAGTTTACTAGCGGGAGAGTTCCCCTCTGGGGCCAACGTCCTGACTTTC. This encodes CASSLLAGEFPSGANVLTF.

The chain uses TRBV30 and TRBJ1-6; D perhaps matches TRBD1 (5 bases). Per the germline V gene, CDR1 is GTSNPN and CDR2 is SVGIG (reference sequence). The CDR3 is 14 amino acids. The germline V and J ends were trimmed by 2 bases and 13 bases, with 18 bases remaining between them. CDR3 region: CAWSWDDGASPLHF. As DNA, the CDR3 is TGTGCCTGGAGTTGGGACGATGGGGCTTCGCCCCTCCACTTT.

The V call is TRBV6-5, the J call TRBJ2-1; TRBD2 matches 9 bases. The CDR3 contains 15 residues. Germline V lookup: CDR1 MNHEY, CDR2 SVGAGI. Unmatched junction bases numbered 14, after V lost 8 bases and J lost 9 bases. The CDR3 here is CASFVGSGSIAEQFF. For the CDR3, the DNA is TGTGCCAGCTTTGTTGGTAGCGGGAGTATTGCTGAGCAGTTCTTC.

The chain has TRBV6-2 or TRBV6-3 and TRBJ2-5; D is tentatively TRBD1 or TRBD2 (6 bases each). Looked up from germline, CDR1 is MNHEY and CDR2 is SVGEGT. The V gene lost 2 bases and the J gene lost 7 bases, with 11 bases spanning the gap. The CDR3 is 13 amino acids. The CDR3 sequence is CASSYGGLGTQYF. The CDR3 bases are TGTGCCAGCAGTTACGGGGGGCTGGGGACCCAGTACTTC.

V usage is TRBV19 and J usage is TRBJ1-2, with 7 positions matching TRBD1. The J segment lost 4 bases and the V segment lost 0 bases, leaving 2 bases of the junction unmatched. The CDR3 is made up of 14 amino acids. CDR1 and CDR2 from the germline V gene are LNHDA and SQIVND (reference sequence). The CDR3 sequence: CASSIEAGGYGYTF. The CDR3 DNA follows: TGTGCCAGTAGTATAGAGGCAGGGGGCTATGGCTACACCTTC.

This clone was seen ten or more times. J is TRBJ1-1 and V is TRBV5-4; a possible D gene is TRBD1 (6 bases). Germline V gene data show CDR1 as SGHNT and CDR2 as YYREEE (reference sequence). This CDR3 is 12 amino acids long. Trimming cost V 2 bases and J 10 bases, with 12 bases left between them. The CDR3 reads CASSLQGRAAFF. The CDR3 DNA sequence: TGTGCCAGCAGCTTACAGGGAAGGGCAGCTTTCTTT.

This chain links TRBV6-5 with TRBJ2-2; D gene uncertain. Trimming cost V 11 bases and J 0 bases, with 10 bases left between them. The CDR3 is made up of 13 amino acids. Germline V lookup: CDR1 MNHEY, CDR2 SVGAGI. DNA of the CDR3: TGTGCCGGCCGGCCGTCGAACACCGGGGAGCTGTTTTTT. Translation gives CAGRPSNTGELFF.

V is TRBV14 and J is TRBJ2-4, with a possible D match to TRBD2 (6 bases). Germline V gives CDR1 SGHDN, CDR2 FVKESK. V dropped 6 bases and J dropped 0 bases, with 12 bases sitting between them. The CDR3 totals 15 residues. The CDR3 DNA sequence: TGTGCCAGCAGTTGGGCGGGAACAGCCAAAAACATTCAGTACTTC. As protein: CASSWAGTAKNIQYF.

This clone was seen a few times. J is TRBJ1-3 and V is TRBV6-1; D remains ambiguous. From germline, CDR1 is MNHNS and CDR2 SASEGT. V was shortened by 0 bases and J by 0 bases, with 12 bases between the two germline ends. The length of the CDR3 is 17 residues. The CDR3 DNA sequence: TGTGCCAGCAGTGAAGCTTTCGGACTCATCTCTGGAAACACCATATATTTT. Amino acids: CASSEAFGLISGNTIYF.

The chain carries TRBV10-2 and TRBJ1-4; TRBD1 aligns across 8 bases. This CDR3 has 16 residues. The germline CDR1 and CDR2 sequences are WSHSY and SAAADI. Trimming cost V 2 bases and J 8 bases; bases outside gene matches: 10. Here the CDR3 DNA reads TGCGCCAGCAGTGAGCCAGGGACAGGTCGGTCGGAAAAACTGTTTTTT. Protein product: CASSEPGTGRSEKLFF.

The CDR3 bases are TGTGCCAGCAGCCCAGACTTTTCCTACGAGCAGTACTTC. Translation gives CASSPDFSYEQYF. The chain carries TRBV6-5 and TRBJ2-7; D is undetermined. Germline values: CDR1 MNHEY, CDR2 SVGAGI. V was pared by 6 bases and J by 1 base, with 10 bases between. This CDR3 contains 13 residues.

This sequence joins TRBV18 and TRBJ2-1; maybe TRBD1 (5 bases). Germline loops: CDR1 KGHSH, CDR2 LQKENI. The length of the CDR3 is 13 residues. V was pared by 11 bases and J by 5 bases, with 16 bases between. CDR3 sequence: CALTGNGDNEQFF. The CDR3 DNA reads as TGTGCCCTAACAGGAAATGGGGACAATGAGCAGTTCTTC.

The chain employs TRBV3-1 (or the pseudogene TRBV3-2) and TRBJ1-2; D unresolved. The CDR3 has 14 amino acids. Trimming took off 4 bases at V and 5 bases at J, with 14 bases between the two ends. Germline V gene sequence: CDR1 LGHDT, CDR2 YNNKEL (reference sequence). The CDR3 nucleotides read TGTGCCAGCAGCCCCCCCGGGCAGGCTTATGGCTACACCTTC. Its translation: CASSPPGQAYGYTF.

The rearrangement links TRBV5-1 to TRBJ2-7, with 9 bases identical to TRBD1. CDR3 length: 15 residues. The J segment lost 3 bases and the V segment lost 0 bases, leaving 4 bases of the junction unmatched. The V gene's germline CDR1 is SGHRS and CDR2 YFSETQ. Written as DNA, the CDR3 is TGCGCCAGCAGCTTGGGGGACAGGGCTAACTACGAGCAGTACTTC. It translates to CASSLGDRANYEQYF.

This clone was counted between two and nine times. The chain links TRBV6-6 to TRBJ2-1, with TRBD1 as a possible D gene (5 bases). The V and J ends lost 8 bases and 2 bases respectively, with 13 bases between them. Germline V gene lookup returns CDR1 MNHNY and CDR2 SVGAGI (reference sequence). This CDR3 has 14 residues. CDR3: CASGQGSTYNEQFF. CDR3 DNA: TGTGCCAGCGGTCAGGGTAGCACCTACAATGAGCAGTTCTTC.

This chain uses TRBV5-4 with TRBJ2-5; 12 nucleotides match TRBD2. V lost 3 bases and J lost 4; bases outside the gene matches: 10. Germline CDR1 is SGHNT and CDR2 is YYREEE (reference sequence). The CDR3 spans 17 residues. The CDR3 is CASSSWTSGDWRETQYF. The CDR3 DNA reads TGTGCCAGCAGCTCGTGGACTAGCGGGGATTGGCGAGAGACCCAGTACTTC. The entire variable domain, with the rest obtained from reference TRBV5-4 and TRBJ2-5, is as follows: ETGVTQSPTHLIKTRGQQVTLRCSSQSGHNTVSWYQQALGQGPQFIFQYYREEENGRGNFPPRFSGLQFPNYSSELNVNALELDDSALYLCASSSWTSGDWRETQYFGPGTRLLVL.

The CDR3 spells CASSESWEGGYIQYF. The DNA for the CDR3 is TGTGCCAGCAGTGAATCGTGGGAGGGGGGATACATTCAGTACTTC. The gene calls are TRBV6-1 and TRBJ2-4, with D maybe TRBD2 (7 bases). The CDR3 consists of 15 residues. V was cut by 2 bases and J by 8 bases, with 16 bases left in between. Germline CDR1 MNHNS, CDR2 SASEGT.

CDR3 sequence reads: CASSFGGGGYTF. CDR3 coding DNA: TGTGCCAGCAGTTTTGGGGGGGGTGGCTACACCTTC. This sequence joins TRBV12-3 or TRBV12-4 and TRBJ1-2; possible D gene TRBD1, 5 bases. This CDR3 spans 12 amino acids. V was pared by 3 bases and J by 7 bases, with 9 bases between.

The chain uses TRBV6-2 or TRBV6-3 and TRBJ2-7; 11 bases agree with TRBD1. This CDR3 region has 16 residues. Germline assignment: CDR1 MNHEY and CDR2 SVGEGT. V shed 4 bases, J shed 4 bases, and the junction held 9 bases outside the gene matches. The CDR3 reads CASSSRPGTGGYEQYF. CDR3 bases: TGTGCCAGCAGTTCGAGACCCGGGACAGGGGGGTACGAGCAGTACTTC.

This chain uses TRBV4-1 with TRBJ1-6; tentatively, D is TRBD1 (5 bases). The germline gives CDR1 MGHRA, CDR2 YSYEKL. CDR3 length: 14 amino acids. V was shortened by 3 bases and J by 7 bases, with 10 bases between the two germline ends. This chain's CDR3 is CASSHRQLNSPLHF. In DNA, the CDR3 is TGCGCCAGCAGCCACCGACAGCTCAATTCACCCCTCCACTTT.

The chain carries TRBV5-5 and TRBJ1-2; no definite D call. Germline V CDR1 and CDR2: SGHKS, YYEKEE (reference sequence). V gave up 2 bases and J gave up 2 bases, with 10 bases separating them. The CDR3 length is 14 residues. The CDR3 is CASSLGRPNYGYTF. CDR3 bases: TGTGCCAGCAGCTTAGGGCGCCCAAACTATGGCTACACCTTC.

The chain employs TRBV11-2 and TRBJ2-7, with 11 bases lining up with TRBD2. Per germline, CDR1 SGHAT and CDR2 FQNNGV. J was trimmed by 1 base and V by 3 bases; bases with no gene match: 5. The CDR3 spans 16 residues. The CDR3 reads CASSFSSGRASYEQYF. The CDR3, as DNA: TGTGCCAGCAGCTTTAGTAGCGGGAGGGCTTCCTACGAGCAGTACTTC.